This T cell receptor beta chain was documented in a study of blood T cells in healthy people across ages. Between the trimmed V and J ends, which lost 3 bases and 7 bases, there was a span of 9 bases. From germline, CDR1 is SNHLY and CDR2 FYNNEI. This CDR3 spans 13 amino acids. Primers used in a second PCR of roughly 6 to 12 cycles were a sample-barcoded 5' primer and a J-beta primer mix. MiXCR was run by TCRdb on the 5' RACE reads, yielding one entry per CDR3 protein. The sample records around 1,700,000 distinct CDR3 sequences, roughly 30% being singletons. Material for sequencing was blood. This chain uses TRBV2 with TRBJ2-2, with D perhaps TRBD2 (6 bases). The clonotype originates from a woman between 25 and 40 years old in good health. Here the CDR3 DNA reads TGTGCCAGCAGTGATCTGCGGGGCGGGGAGCTGTTTTTT. It translates to CASSDLRGGELFF.